These 25 T cell receptor beta chains originate from one sample sequenced in a study of T cell responses to AZD1222 COVID-19 vaccine. TCRdb's table, derived via immunoSEQ multiplex PCR, lists solely in-frame clones and lacks some. The data contain roughly 180,000 clones, approximately 94% of them seen just once; the ten biggest clones take up approximately 0.64%. The material sequenced was peripheral blood, taken on day 0 of AZD1222 vaccination. The receptors stem from an adult in good health.

The chain joins TRBV5-1 to TRBJ1-4, with a possible D match to TRBD1 (6 bases). Per germline, CDR1 SGHRS and CDR2 YFSETQ. V was trimmed by 1 base and J by 2 bases, leaving 9 bases between them. CDR3 size: 15 residues. CDR3 bases: TGCGCCAGCAGCTTGACGGGGGCGACTAATGAAAAACTGTTTTTT. Translation gives CASSLTGATNEKLFF.

In this sample, this clone turned up once. The chain joins TRBV7-9 to TRBJ2-7; the D gene is possibly TRBD2 (5 bases). The ends were cut back, 4 bases at V and 1 base at J, with 8 bases in the middle. The CDR3 consists of 13 residues. CDR1 is SEHNR, CDR2 FQNEAQ, per germline (reference sequence). CDR3: CASSSAASYEQYF. The CDR3, as DNA: TGTGCCAGCAGCTCAGCGGCGTCCTACGAGCAGTACTTC.

The V call is TRBV10-3, the J call TRBJ2-2; TRBD1 might be the D (6 bases). Germline V gene sequence: CDR1 ENHRY, CDR2 SYGVKD. V was cut by 3 bases and J by 2 bases, with 16 bases left in between. CDR3 length: 17 amino acids. This CDR3 is CAISDGTGSSNTGELFF. The CDR3 DNA follows: TGTGCCATCAGTGACGGAACAGGGTCCAGCAACACCGGGGAGCTGTTTTTT.

V gene TRBV5-1 combines with J gene TRBJ1-5; maybe TRBD1 (6 bases). Germline V lookup: CDR1 SGHRS, CDR2 YFSETQ. The CDR3 length is 13 residues. V was shortened by 5 bases and J by 4 bases, with 10 bases between the two germline ends. CDR3 in DNA: TGCGCCAGCAGGGAGGGGGATAATCAGCCCCAGCATTTT. This translates into CASREGDNQPQHF.

The count of this clone is one. The chain has TRBV7-9 and TRBJ2-7; 8 bases fit TRBD2. The CDR3 length is 14 residues. The germline V gene has CDR1 SEHNR and CDR2 FQNEAQ (reference sequence). The trim removed 0 bases at V and 5 bases at J, leaving 3 bases unmatched. CDR3 DNA sequence: TGTGCCAGCAGCTTAGCGGACGGGAGGGACGAGCAGTACTTC. Protein sequence: CASSLADGRDEQYF.

V and J are TRBV5-1 and TRBJ1-4; D not resolved. Germline lookup yields CDR1 SGHRS and CDR2 YFSETQ. The CDR3 consists of 16 residues. The ends were cut back, 0 bases at V and 0 bases at J, with 9 bases in the middle. CDR3 region: CASSLEIGATNEKLFF. The CDR3, as DNA: TGCGCCAGCAGCTTGGAGATAGGCGCAACTAATGAAAAACTGTTTTTT. Complete variable domain (other parts from reference TRBV5-1 and TRBJ1-4): KAGVTQTPRYLIKTRGQQVTLSCSPISGHRSVSWYQQTPGQGLQFLFEYFSETQRNKGNFPGRFSGRQFSNSRSEMNVSTLELGDSALYLCASSLEIGATNEKLFFGSGTQLSVL.

The chain has TRBV12-3 or TRBV12-4 and TRBJ1-1, with 9 bases identical to TRBD1. V shed 7 bases, J shed 4 bases, and the junction held 4 bases outside the gene matches. CDR3 length: 13 residues. The CDR3 region has the DNA TGTGCCAGCACCTTGGACAGGGGCACTGAAGCTTTCTTT. Translating it yields CASTLDRGTEAFF.

The DNA for the CDR3 is TGTGCCACCAGCGCCAGGGGGCAAGGAGGGAACACCGGGGAGCTGTTTTTT. Amino acids: CATSARGQGGNTGELFF. This chain uses TRBV24-1 with TRBJ2-2; 8 nucleotides align to TRBD1. CDR1 is KGHDR, CDR2 SFDVKD, per germline. This CDR3 comprises 17 residues. The junction had 10 bases not matched to a gene; V was cut back by 7 bases and J by 1 base.

The chain couples TRBV7-2 to TRBJ1-2, with a tentative D call TRBD1 (6 bases). The V end lost 5 bases, the J end lost 2 bases, and 15 bases lay between the germline ends. Germline CDR1 is SGHTA and CDR2 is FQGNSA. The CDR3 consists of 15 residues. The CDR3 DNA sequence: TGTGCCAGCAGCCGGAACTCTCAGGGGAACTATGGCTACACCTTC. Amino acids: CASSRNSQGNYGYTF. Using reference TRBV7-2 and TRBJ1-2 for the parts outside the CDR3, the full variable domain is GAGVSQSPSNKVTEKGKDVELRCDPISGHTALYWYRQSLGQGLEFLIYFQGNSAPDKSGLPSDRFSAERTGGSVSTLTIQRTQQEDSAVYLCASSRNSQGNYGYTFGSGTRLTVV.

This clone was detected only a few times. The chain has TRBV19 and TRBJ2-1, with D perhaps TRBD1 (7 bases). From germline, CDR1 is LNHDA and CDR2 SQIVND (reference sequence). Trimming shortened V by 5 bases and J by 7 bases, and 21 bases separated the two germline ends. The CDR3 has 16 residues. The CDR3 here is CASSPRGRQGGNEQFF. As DNA, the CDR3 is TGTGCCAGTAGTCCAAGGGGGCGCCAAGGAGGGAATGAGCAGTTCTTC.

The chain recombines TRBV11-1 with TRBJ1-1, with a weak D call TRBD1 (5 bases). Germline-derived CDR1 and CDR2 are SGHAT and FQDESV (reference sequence). V was shortened by 6 bases and J by 1 base, with 12 bases between the two germline ends. CDR3 size: 14 residues. CDR3 nucleotide sequence: TGTGCCAGCAGGCCGGGACGGCCGAACACTGAAGCTTTCTTT. Translation gives CASRPGRPNTEAFF.

This chain joins TRBV5-1 and TRBJ1-6, with no clear D. The germline CDR1 and CDR2 sequences are SGHRS and YFSETQ. V was pared by 4 bases and J by 7 bases, with 18 bases between. The CDR3 is made up of 16 amino acids. CDR3 in amino acids: CASSVREYGINSPLHF. For the CDR3, the DNA is TGCGCCAGCAGCGTGAGGGAATATGGGATAAATTCACCCCTCCACTTT.

This clone was seen more than once but under ten times. The chain recombines TRBV21-1 with TRBJ1-2; the table's TRBD1 call for D was not verified on the DNA. TRBV21-1 is marked as a pseudogene. The CDR3 totals 13 residues. DNA for the CDR3: TGTGCCAGCAGCAAAACAGGGGGCTATGGCTACACCTTC. Protein sequence: CASSKTGGYGYTF.

V and J are TRBV5-1 and TRBJ1-2; 8 nucleotides line up with TRBD1. The J segment lost 5 bases and the V segment lost 0 bases, leaving 6 bases of the junction unmatched. The CDR3 is 15 amino acids. In germline, CDR1 is SGHRS, CDR2 YFSETQ. The CDR3 DNA is TGCGCCAGCAGCTTGGGCCAGGGGGCACGGTATGGCTACACCTTC. It specifies CASSLGQGARYGYTF.

This clone was seen a single time. The chain combines TRBV30 with TRBJ2-7; the D gene is possibly TRBD2 (6 bases). Germline V gene sequence: CDR1 GTSNPN, CDR2 SVGIG (reference sequence). Between the trimmed V and J ends, which lost 1 base and 3 bases, there was a span of 16 bases. The CDR3 has 15 amino acids. The CDR3 spells CAWSAGLRPYYEQYF. For the CDR3, the DNA is TGTGCCTGGAGTGCGGGACTGAGGCCTTACTACGAGCAGTACTTC.

V usage is TRBV27 and J usage is TRBJ2-1; D possibly matches TRBD1 or TRBD2 (5 bases each). CDR1 MNHEY and CDR2 SMNVEV come from the germline V gene (reference sequence). The ends were cut back, 2 bases at V and 10 bases at J, with 12 bases in the middle. This CDR3 region has 13 residues. In nucleotides, the CDR3 is TGTGCCAGCAGTTTAAGCTTCTGGGACGAGCAGTTCTTC. Protein product: CASSLSFWDEQFF.

This sequence joins TRBV7-8 and TRBJ2-7; 7 bases agree with TRBD1. Germline CDR1 and CDR2: SGHVS and FQNEAQ. Unmatched junction bases numbered 9, after V lost 4 bases and J lost 6 bases. The CDR3 runs to 14 residues. The CDR3 nucleotides are TGTGCCAGCAGCTCCGACAGGGCGTTAGGCGAGCAGTACTTC. Amino acids: CASSSDRALGEQYF.

This chain links TRBV28 with TRBJ1-1, with D uncertain. V lost 3 bases to trimming and J lost 1 base, with 21 bases between them. Germline V gives CDR1 MDHEN, CDR2 SYDVKM. The CDR3 is made up of 18 amino acids. Here the CDR3 DNA reads TGTGCCAGCAGTTTTCCCCTAGTTTCGCGCCTTTCGAACACTGAAGCTTTCTTT. This gives the protein CASSFPLVSRLSNTEAFF.

This rearrangement joins TRBV28 to TRBJ1-1; D unclear. Germline values: CDR1 MDHEN, CDR2 SYDVKM. The V end lost 5 bases, the J end lost 4 bases, and 5 bases lay between the germline ends. This CDR3 has 11 amino acids. DNA for the CDR3: TGTGCCAGCAGTCCCGCCACTGAAGCTTTCTTT. Translated, it gives CASSPATEAFF.

The genes are TRBV10-2 and TRBJ1-6; 7 nucleotides agree with TRBD1. The germline V gene has CDR1 WSHSY and CDR2 SAAADI. This CDR3 region has 16 residues. Trimming at V came to 8 bases and at J to 5 bases, leaving 12 bases not matched to a gene. The CDR3 nucleotides read TGCGCCAGCGCTAGATTCGGGGACAGTAATAATTCACCCCTCCACTTT. Protein sequence: CASARFGDSNNSPLHF.

CDR3 amino acids: CASSYGTEGSPLHF. The CDR3 region has the DNA TGTGCCAGCAGTTACGGGACAGAAGGTTCACCCCTCCACTTT. The gene calls are TRBV6-5 and TRBJ1-6; 7 bases are a match to TRBD1. The ends lost 2 bases at V and 9 bases at J; junction bases unmatched: 4. The CDR3 loop spans 14 amino acids. Per the germline V gene, CDR1 is MNHEY and CDR2 is SVGAGI.

This chain's CDR3 is CASTGGSTTNHRGGYTF. As DNA, the CDR3 is TGTGCCAGTACCGGAGGCTCTACGACGAATCACCGCGGTGGCTACACCTTC. The V gene is TRBV19, the J gene TRBJ1-2; D remains unclear. Germline-derived CDR1 and CDR2 are LNHDA and SQIVND (reference sequence). The V gene lost 7 bases and the J gene lost 7 bases, with 28 bases spanning the gap. The CDR3 loop spans 17 amino acids.

With respect to this clone: Compared with germline, one end of the junction differs, possibly owing to a read error. The rearrangement uses TRBV19 and TRBJ1-2, with unresolved D. Germline CDR1 LNHDA, CDR2 SQIVND (reference sequence). The CDR3 runs to 10 residues. CDR3: CASSSNYRAF. Written as DNA, the CDR3 is TGTGCCAGTAGTTCTAATTATAGGGCCTTC.

This clone has only one observation. The chain couples TRBV4-1 to TRBJ1-1, with 7 positions matching TRBD1. Per germline, CDR1 MGHRA and CDR2 YSYEKL. V shed 1 base and J 0 bases; nucleotides not matched to a gene: 5. This CDR3 has 16 amino acids. CDR3 nucleotides: TGCGCCAGCAGCCAAGTGGGCAGGGGGGTGAACACTGAAGCTTTCTTT. The encoded protein is CASSQVGRGVNTEAFF.

The chain combines TRBV27 with TRBJ2-7, with D maybe TRBD1 (5 bases). Germline loops: CDR1 MNHEY, CDR2 SMNVEV (reference sequence). Trimming took 6 bases from V and 3 from J, leaving 18 bases between them. The CDR3 is 15 residues long. CDR3 residues: CASRRTGPIYYEQYF. The CDR3 DNA reads TGTGCCAGCAGGCGAACAGGCCCCATCTACTACGAGCAGTACTTC.